A selection of T cell receptor beta chains follows, all from one sample in a study of cytomegalovirus exposure and HLA in healthy donors. Clones were sequenced by immunoSEQ multiplex PCR, and TCRdb holds only the in-frame ones, with some missing. The sample records approximately 100,000 clones, about 85% being singletons. The sample taken for sequencing was PBMCs. The receptors derive from a woman younger than 35 in good health and CMV-seropositive. Each CDR3 is given with its conserved first and last residue. The D gene is left open where the match is weak. Size is stated for part of the rows, as once, few or many counts, or as a class when the clone is expanded.

size: -; V: TRBV10-2; D: TRBD1; J: TRBJ2-2; DNA: TGCGCCAGCAGTGGGGACAGGGGGATAACCGGGGAGCTGTTTTTT; CDR3: CASSGDRGITGELFF
size: -; V: TRBV4-3; D: -; J: TRBJ1-1; DNA: TGCGCCAGCAGCCACCGGTCAGGGACTGAAGCTTTCTTT; CDR3: CASSHRSGTEAFF
size: -; V: TRBV27; D: -; J: TRBJ1-1; DNA: TGTGCCTCGCGAAAGAACACTGAAGCTTTCTTT; CDR3: CASRKNTEAFF
size: few; V: TRBV4-1; D: TRBD1; J: TRBJ1-2; DNA: TGCGCCAGCAGCCAGCCCATCGGACAGGGTCGGGGCTACACCTTC; CDR3: CASSQPIGQGRGYTF
size: -; V: TRBV2; D: -; J: TRBJ2-6; DNA: TGTGCCAGCAGTGATAACCGGTCTGGTGCGTCGTCTGGGGCCAACGTCCTGACTTTC; CDR3: CASSDNRSGASSGANVLTF
size: -; V: TRBV28; D: TRBD1; J: TRBJ2-7; DNA: TGTGCCAGCAGTACCGGGACAGGGGCACCCTACGAGCAGTACTTC; CDR3: CASSTGTGAPYEQYF
size: -; V: TRBV6-5; D: -; J: TRBJ1-2; DNA: TGTGCCACAAAACAGATTAACTATGGCTACACCTTC; CDR3: CATKQINYGYTF
size: -; V: TRBV5-6; D: -; J: TRBJ1-1; DNA: TGTGCCAGCAGCCGGGCGGGGGGATTGAACACTGAAGCTTTCTTT; CDR3: CASSRAGGLNTEAFF
size: -; V: TRBV2; D: -; J: TRBJ1-5; DNA: TGTGCCGTTAAGGGCCCGTCAGGGTTGAAGCCCCAGCATTTT; CDR3: CAVKGPSGLKPQHF
size: once; V: TRBV6-6; D: -; J: TRBJ2-7; DNA: TGTGCCAGCAGTTCGCTCTTATTAGGACAGTCCTACGAGCAGTACTTC; CDR3: CASSSLLLGQSYEQYF
size: -; V: TRBV27; D: TRBD1; J: TRBJ1-5; DNA: TGTGCCAGCAGTTTAGGGGACAGTAATCAGCCCCAGCATTTT; CDR3: CASSLGDSNQPQHF
size: -; V: TRBV11-1; D: TRBD1; J: TRBJ1-2; DNA: TGTGCCAGCAGCTTAGAGGGTGACAGGGTATTCACCTTC; CDR3: CASSLEGDRVFTF
size: -; V: TRBV7-6; D: -; J: TRBJ2-2; DNA: TGTGCCAGCAGCTTAGGCGAAGCCACCGGGGAGCTGTTTTTT; CDR3: CASSLGEATGELFF
size: -; V: TRBV7-9; D: -; J: TRBJ2-7; DNA: TGTGCCAGCAGCACCGACAGTGAATCCTACGAGCAGTACTTC; CDR3: CASSTDSESYEQYF
size: -; V: TRBV9; D: -; J: TRBJ2-6; DNA: TGTGCCAGCAGCGTAGCTATCGGGAGCTCTGGGGCCAACGTCCTGACTTTC; CDR3: CASSVAIGSSGANVLTF
size: -; V: TRBV27; D: TRBD1; J: TRBJ1-4; DNA: TGTGCCAGCAGTTTAATCTTCGATTTCGAGGGACAGGGTGGGGAAAAACTGTTTTTT; CDR3: CASSLIFDFEGQGGEKLFF
size: -; V: TRBV19; D: TRBD1; J: TRBJ2-5; DNA: TGTGCCAGTAGTAGGGCCGGACAGGGGACCCAAGAGACCCAGTACTTC; CDR3: CASSRAGQGTQETQYF
size: -; V: TRBV19; D: -; J: TRBJ2-3; DNA: TGTGCCAGTAGTATGGTTAGCACCAATATGGATACGCAGTATTTT; CDR3: CASSMVSTNMDTQYF
size: once; V: TRBV27; D: -; J: TRBJ2-1; DNA: TGTGCCAGCAGTTCCAGATCAGGGTACAATGAGCAGTTCTTC; CDR3: CASSSRSGYNEQFF
size: -; V: TRBV11-3; D: -; J: TRBJ2-3; DNA: TGTGCCAGCAGCTTGGGCAGCACAGATACGCAGTATTTT; CDR3: CASSLGSTDTQYF
size: -; V: TRBV6-4; D: -; J: TRBJ2-2; DNA: TGTGCCAGCAGTGCTGAGAGGAACACCGGGGAGCTGTTTTTT; CDR3: CASSAERNTGELFF
size: few; V: TRBV11-2; D: TRBD1; J: TRBJ1-2; DNA: TGTGCCAGCAGGTCAGACAGGGCGCCGGGCTACACCTTC; CDR3: CASRSDRAPGYTF
size: -; V: TRBV2; D: -; J: TRBJ1-4; DNA: TGTGCCAGCAGGTCACAGGGTACTAATGAAAAACTGTTTTTT; CDR3: CASRSQGTNEKLFF
size: few; V: TRBV2; D: TRBD1; J: TRBJ1-6; DNA: TGTGCCAGCAGTGTGCACCGGGACAGGGGGGATTCACCCCTCCACTTT; CDR3: CASSVHRDRGDSPLHF
size: -; V: TRBV6-6; D: -; J: TRBJ2-5; DNA: TGTGCCAGCAGGGCACAGGGTGGTGGAAGAGAGACCCAGTACTTC; CDR3: CASRAQGGGRETQYF
size: -; V: TRBV11-2; D: TRBD2; J: TRBJ2-3; DNA: TGTGCCAGCAGCTGGGGGCGGGGGGAGGAGGATACGCAGTATTTT; CDR3: CASSWGRGEEDTQYF
size: -; V: TRBV28; D: TRBD1; J: TRBJ2-2; DNA: TGTGCCAGCAGTTCCCGGGACAGGGGGTCCACCGGGGAGCTGTTTTTT; CDR3: CASSSRDRGSTGELFF
size: once; V: TRBV14; D: TRBD1; J: TRBJ2-7; DNA: TGTGCCAGCAGCCAAGAAGGAGGACAGGGGGCCCACGAGCAGTACTTC; CDR3: CASSQEGGQGAHEQYF
size: -; V: TRBV18; D: TRBD2; J: TRBJ2-1; DNA: TGTGCCAGCTCGGGGGGGAGCTCCTACAATGAGCAGTTCTTC; CDR3: CASSGGSSYNEQFF
size: once; V: TRBV7-9; D: TRBD2; J: TRBJ2-1; DNA: TGTGCCAGCCACAGGAAAAGGAGCGGGGGGGCAGGAGATGAGCAGTTCTTC; CDR3: CASHRKRSGGAGDEQFF
size: -; V: TRBV7-2; D: -; J: TRBJ2-5; DNA: TGTGCCAGCAGCTTAGTAACGGGAGTGAGCGAGACCCAGTACTTC; CDR3: CASSLVTGVSETQYF
size: -; V: TRBV18; D: -; J: TRBJ1-5; DNA: TGTGCCAGCTCTCGAGGGAGGAGCAATCAGCCCCAGCATTTT; CDR3: CASSRGRSNQPQHF
size: -; V: TRBV18; D: -; J: TRBJ1-6; DNA: TGTGCCAGCTCACCTATATCGGGGAGCTCCTATAATTCACCCCTCCACTTT; CDR3: CASSPISGSSYNSPLHF
size: -; V: TRBV7-9; D: TRBD1; J: TRBJ1-5; DNA: TGTGCCAGCAGCTTAGGACAGGGGAATCAGCCCCAGCATTTT; CDR3: CASSLGQGNQPQHF
size: -; V: TRBV28; D: TRBD1; J: TRBJ2-1; DNA: TGTGCCAGCAGGTTACAGGGGGCTAACTACAATGAGCAGTTCTTC; CDR3: CASRLQGANYNEQFF
size: -; V: TRBV6-5; D: TRBD2; J: TRBJ2-3; DNA: TGTGCCAGCCAGCGGGGGGGCCCAGCAGATACGCAGTATTTT; CDR3: CASQRGGPADTQYF